The 13 T cell receptor beta chains given below trace back to one sample, sequenced in a study of shared clonotypes between healthy human individuals. Libraries were prepared by immunoSEQ multiplex PCR; TCRdb keeps only in-frame clonotypes and omits some of them. Here the sample spans roughly 2 million clones, approximately 94% being singletons. The naive CD8 fraction comprised CD45RO-negative cells positively selected for CCR7 and excluded terminally differentiated effector memory CD45RA+ cells. The sample consisted of naive CD8+ T cells sorted from blood. These receptors came from a man between 18 and 35 years old in good health.

A single count supports this clone. Other DNA variants within this sample encode the same CDR3. The gene calls are TRBV7-9 and TRBJ2-7; tentatively, D is TRBD1 (5 bases). The V gene lost 4 bases and the J gene lost 2 bases, with 9 bases spanning the gap. This CDR3 comprises 13 residues. From germline, CDR1 is SEHNR and CDR2 FQNEAQ (reference sequence). The CDR3 here is CASSSQGPYEQYF. The CDR3 region has the DNA TGTGCCAGCAGCTCTCAGGGCCCCTACGAGCAGTACTTC.

The chain combines TRBV6-6 with TRBJ2-2; 8 bases are shared with TRBD1. Germline assignment: CDR1 MNHNY and CDR2 SVGAGI (reference sequence). The CDR3 sequence is 15 residues long. V was pared by 8 bases and J by 1 base, with 6 bases of the junction left unmatched. The CDR3 nucleotides are TGTGCCAGCTCCCTGGGGACAGGGAACACCGGGGAGCTGTTTTTT. This encodes CASSLGTGNTGELFF.

V gene TRBV11-2 combines with J gene TRBJ2-2; D ambiguous. Trimming removed 1 base at V and 7 bases at J, with 7 bases between. CDR1 is SGHAT, CDR2 FQNNGV, per germline. The CDR3 has 13 residues. In nucleotides, the CDR3 is TGTGCCAGCAGCTTAGGGGTGTTCGGGGAGCTGTTTTTT. It translates to CASSLGVFGELFF.

The J gene is TRBJ1-3, the V gene TRBV4-3, with unresolved D. The CDR3 loop spans 16 amino acids. Trimming took off 2 bases at V and 1 base at J, with 12 bases between the two ends. Germline assignment: CDR1 LGHNA and CDR2 YSLEER. Here the CDR3 reads CASSQWGEGSGNTIYF. For the CDR3, the DNA is TGCGCCAGCAGCCAATGGGGAGAGGGTTCTGGAAACACCATATATTTT.

The rearrangement uses TRBV7-9 and TRBJ2-1, with TRBD2 as a possible D gene (5 bases). The CDR3 is 15 residues long. V lost 3 bases, J lost 3 bases, and 12 bases lay in between. Germline V gene sequence: CDR1 SEHNR, CDR2 FQNEAQ (reference sequence). The chain's CDR3 is CASSFPLSGYNEQFF. In DNA form, the CDR3 reads TGTGCCAGCAGCTTCCCCCTCAGCGGCTACAATGAGCAGTTCTTC.

The chain joins TRBV14 to TRBJ2-7; D uncertain. The CDR3 totals 13 residues. Between the trimmed V and J ends, which lost 5 bases and 5 bases, there was a span of 13 bases. Germline-derived CDR1 and CDR2 are SGHDN and FVKESK. The CDR3 DNA is TGTGCCAGCAGCATCATCCTAGGCGACGAGCAGTACTTC. This codes for CASSIILGDEQYF.

This chain links TRBV5-1 with TRBJ2-7, with 9 bases that match TRBD1. Germline CDR1 SGHRS, CDR2 YFSETQ. The CDR3 loop spans 15 amino acids. The trim removed 3 bases at V and 6 bases at J, leaving 10 bases unmatched. CDR3 coding DNA: TGCGCCAGCAGCTCTCCCAGCACAGGGGGCGCCGAGCAGTACTTC. Translation gives CASSSPSTGGAEQYF.

Only one count was recorded for this clone. This chain links TRBV19 with TRBJ2-3, with D uncertain. The CDR3 contains 13 residues. V dropped 5 bases and J dropped 5 bases, with 11 bases sitting between them. Germline CDR1 LNHDA, CDR2 SQIVND (reference sequence). The CDR3 reads CASSLWVVDTQYF. CDR3 bases: TGTGCCAGTAGTTTGTGGGTTGTAGATACGCAGTATTTT.

This chain joins TRBV9 and TRBJ1-6; D uncertain. Germline CDR1 reads SGDLS; CDR2 reads YYNGEE. V lost 0 bases to trimming and J lost 10 bases, with 14 bases between them. CDR3 length: 15 amino acids. The CDR3 is CASSVGVGIGSPLHF. For the CDR3, the DNA is TGTGCCAGCAGCGTAGGTGTAGGGATTGGGTCACCCCTCCACTTT.

The V gene is TRBV27, the J gene TRBJ2-7; D possibly matches TRBD1 or TRBD2 (5 bases each). The CDR3 totals 16 residues. Germline loops: CDR1 MNHEY, CDR2 SMNVEV (reference sequence). V gave up 5 bases and J gave up 0 bases, with 17 bases separating them. The CDR3 is CASSTRTQGPSYEQYF. CDR3 nucleotides: TGTGCCAGCAGTACGCGTACCCAGGGACCCTCCTACGAGCAGTACTTC.

V gene TRBV7-8 combines with J gene TRBJ1-6; maybe TRBD1 (5 bases). There are 15 residues in the CDR3. CDR1 and CDR2 from the germline V gene are SGHVS and FQNEAQ. V was shortened by 2 bases and J by 5 bases, with 10 bases between the two germline ends. CDR3 loop: CASSLIPRDNSPLHF. CDR3 nucleotides: TGTGCCAGCAGCTTAATCCCCAGGGATAATTCACCCCTCCACTTT. Looking up the rest from reference TRBV7-8 and TRBJ1-6 gives the full variable domain: GAGVSQSPRYKVAKRGQDVALRCDPISGHVSLFWYQQALGQGPEFLTYFQNEAQLDKSGLPSDRFFAERPEGSVSTLKIQRTQQEDSAVYLCASSLIPRDNSPLHFGNGTRLTVT.

In this sample, this clone turned up once. The chain combines TRBV6-5 with TRBJ2-7; no reliable D call. Trimming took off 0 bases at V and 5 bases at J, with 5 bases between the two ends. The germline gives CDR1 MNHEY, CDR2 SVGAGI. This CDR3 has 12 residues. The CDR3 region is CASSYSADEQYF. CDR3 coding DNA: TGTGCCAGCAGTTACTCGGCTGACGAGCAGTACTTC.

J is TRBJ2-7 and V is TRBV21-1; the tabulated D call, TRBD1, remains unverified against the DNA. TRBV21-1 represents a pseudogene. The CDR3 loop spans 16 amino acids. The DNA for the CDR3 is TGTGCCAGCAGCAAAGGGACGGGACAGCTTTCTTACGAGCAGTACTTC. It yields the protein CASSKGTGQLSYEQYF.